This entry lists 14 T cell receptor beta chains sequenced from one sample in a study of T-cell memory formation after mild COVID-19. MiXCR, applied by TCRdb to the 5' RACE reads, yields one record per CDR3 protein. The sample holds about 110,000 distinct CDR3 sequences, over 10% seen once. Sequenced input: PBMCs or a T cell subset sorted from them (not recorded which). The receptors shown here come from an adult woman who had mild COVID-19 (a few samples of this study predate the infection). Cell type and time point are not known.

The chain is built from TRBV4-1 and TRBJ2-7; 7 positions match TRBD1. From germline, CDR1 is MGHRA and CDR2 YSYEKL. V gave up 5 bases and J gave up 4 bases; unmatched junction bases: 5. The CDR3 has 13 amino acids. The CDR3 nucleotides read TGCGCCAGCAGCACAGGGGTAGGGTACGAGCAGTACTTC. Translation gives CASSTGVGYEQYF.

This clonotype was seen only a few times. The CDR3 bases are TGTGCCAGCAGTGTTGGTACAGGGTTCACCGAGCAGTACTTC. This encodes CASSVGTGFTEQYF. This sequence joins TRBV6-5 and TRBJ2-7, with D possibly TRBD1 on 6 matching bases. CDR1 and CDR2 from the germline V gene are MNHEY and SVGAGI. The CDR3 extends over 14 amino acids. Trimming took off 5 bases at V and 6 bases at J, with 17 bases between the two ends.

The chain uses TRBV20-1 and TRBJ1-1; TRBD1 matches 9 bases. This CDR3 contains 15 residues. The germline gives CDR1 DFQATT, CDR2 SNEGSKA (reference sequence). J was trimmed by 4 bases and V by 0 bases; bases with no gene match: 6. The CDR3 coding sequence is TGCAGTGCTAGAGATCGACAGGGGGAATCCACTGAAGCTTTCTTT. Translated: CSARDRQGESTEAFF.

The CDR3 bases are TGTGCCAGCAGCTTGATCGGGACAGCCTACAATGAGCAGTTCTTC. It codes for CASSLIGTAYNEQFF. The chain uses TRBV7-9 and TRBJ2-1, with TRBD1 matching over 7 bases. Germline V gives CDR1 SEHNR, CDR2 FQNEAQ (reference sequence). V lost 3 bases and J lost 2; bases outside the gene matches: 4. The CDR3 runs 15 residues.

In its sample, this clonotype was seen a few times. The chain links TRBV18 to TRBJ1-1; D is uncertain. Germline CDR1 reads KGHSH; CDR2 reads LQKENI. Trimming removed 3 bases at V and 1 base at J, with 9 bases between. This CDR3 contains 14 residues. The DNA of the CDR3 is TGTGCCAGCTCACCTTCCTCGGGGAACACTGAAGCTTTCTTT. It codes for CASSPSSGNTEAFF. The full variable domain, with the rest looked up from reference TRBV18 and TRBJ1-1, is NAGVMQNPRHLVRRRGQEARLRCSPMKGHSHVYWYRQLPEEGLKFMVYLQKENIIDESGMPKERFSAEFPKEGPSILRIQQVVRGDSAAYFCASSPSSGNTEAFFGQGTRLTVV.

This chain links TRBV11-2 with TRBJ2-7, with TRBD1 matching over 12 bases. Trimming took 1 base from V and 5 from J; bases not matched to a gene: 6. Germline CDR1 and CDR2: SGHAT and FQNNGV. This CDR3 contains 16 residues. The CDR3 reads CASSLGGTGGFHEQYF. Here the CDR3 DNA reads TGTGCCAGCAGCTTAGGAGGGACAGGGGGCTTCCACGAGCAGTACTTC.

The chain is built from TRBV27 and TRBJ2-5; D unresolved. The germline V gene encodes CDR1 MNHEY and CDR2 SMNVEV (reference sequence). The CDR3 loop spans 14 amino acids. V was pared by 5 bases and J by 5 bases, with 15 bases between. The CDR3 loop reads CASSPDASGETQYF. CDR3 coding DNA: TGTGCCAGCAGTCCGGACGCCTCCGGGGAGACCCAGTACTTC.

V usage is TRBV20-1 and J usage is TRBJ2-7; TRBD1 is a possible D gene (5 bases). Between the trimmed V and J ends, which lost 1 base and 1 base, there was a span of 8 bases. Germline assignment: CDR1 DFQATT and CDR2 SNEGSKA (reference sequence). The CDR3 has 13 amino acids. CDR3 sequence reads: CSARGAGSYEQYF. CDR3 DNA sequence: TGCAGTGCTAGAGGGGCAGGGTCCTACGAGCAGTACTTC.

This clonotype came up many times. The rearrangement uses TRBV5-5 and TRBJ2-1, with 8 bases that match TRBD1. V dropped 4 bases and J dropped 8; count of bases not matched to a gene: 5. In germline, CDR1 is SGHKS, CDR2 YYEKEE (reference sequence). The CDR3 extends over 13 amino acids. CDR3 coding DNA: TGTGCCAGCAGCCCAGGGACAGGCGATGAGCAGTTCTTC. Amino acids: CASSPGTGDEQFF.

The chain is built from TRBV29-1 and TRBJ1-5, with 9 bases aligning to TRBD1. This CDR3 has 14 amino acids. Per the germline V gene, CDR1 is SQVTM and CDR2 is ANQGSEA. The V gene end was trimmed by 6 bases and the J gene end by 7 bases; junction bases not matched to a gene: 10. The CDR3 sequence is CSVRTGEGGQPQHF. The CDR3 DNA reads TGCAGCGTCCGGACAGGGGAGGGAGGACAGCCCCAGCATTTT.

The chain uses TRBV12-3 or TRBV12-4 and TRBJ2-1; 7 positions match TRBD2. With V trimmed by 7 bases and J by 2 bases, 11 bases remained unmatched. The CDR3 spans 16 residues. CDR3 in DNA: TGTGCCAGCACTCTCGGCACTAGCGCGACCTACAATGAGCAGTTCTTC. This gives the protein CASTLGTSATYNEQFF.

The rearrangement uses TRBV7-9 and TRBJ2-7; 8 bases line up with TRBD1. This CDR3 contains 12 residues. V was pared by 3 bases and J by 8 bases, with 3 bases of the junction left unmatched. Germline CDR1 is SEHNR and CDR2 is FQNEAQ (reference sequence). In DNA, the CDR3 is TGTGCCAGCAGCTTTCCAGGGGGCAAGCAGTACTTC. Protein product: CASSFPGGKQYF.

The chain joins TRBV5-1 to TRBJ1-1; possibly TRBD1 for D (5 bases). CDR1 is SGHRS and CDR2 is YFSETQ in the germline V gene. This CDR3 is 14 amino acids long. Trimming took off 0 bases at V and 4 bases at J, with 10 bases between the two ends. CDR3 bases: TGCGCCAGCAGCTTGGGTCGGGGGGTCACTGAAGCTTTCTTT. Translation: CASSLGRGVTEAFF.

The chain employs TRBV5-1 and TRBJ2-7; D might be TRBD2 (7 bases). CDR1 and CDR2 from the germline V gene are SGHRS and YFSETQ. The length of the CDR3 is 15 residues. Trimming stripped 3 bases from V and 4 bases from J, with 17 bases between. The DNA for the CDR3 is TGCGCCAGCAGCTGGGAGGCGGGGGCGGATTACGAGCAGTACTTC. It yields the protein CASSWEAGADYEQYF.